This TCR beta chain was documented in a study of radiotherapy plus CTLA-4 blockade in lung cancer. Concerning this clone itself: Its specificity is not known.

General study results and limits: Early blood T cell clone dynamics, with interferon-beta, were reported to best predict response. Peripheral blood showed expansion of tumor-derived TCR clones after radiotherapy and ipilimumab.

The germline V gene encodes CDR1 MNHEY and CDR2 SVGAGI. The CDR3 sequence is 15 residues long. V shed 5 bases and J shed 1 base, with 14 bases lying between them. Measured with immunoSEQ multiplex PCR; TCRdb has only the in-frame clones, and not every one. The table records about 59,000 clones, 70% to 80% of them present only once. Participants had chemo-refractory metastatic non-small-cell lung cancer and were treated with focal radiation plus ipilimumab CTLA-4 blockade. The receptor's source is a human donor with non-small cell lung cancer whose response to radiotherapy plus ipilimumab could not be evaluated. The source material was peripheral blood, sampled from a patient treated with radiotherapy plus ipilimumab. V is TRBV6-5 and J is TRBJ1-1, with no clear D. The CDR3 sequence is CASSPLGSANTEAFF. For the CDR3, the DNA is TGTGCCAGCAGTCCTCTTGGGAGTGCGAACACTGAAGCTTTCTTT.